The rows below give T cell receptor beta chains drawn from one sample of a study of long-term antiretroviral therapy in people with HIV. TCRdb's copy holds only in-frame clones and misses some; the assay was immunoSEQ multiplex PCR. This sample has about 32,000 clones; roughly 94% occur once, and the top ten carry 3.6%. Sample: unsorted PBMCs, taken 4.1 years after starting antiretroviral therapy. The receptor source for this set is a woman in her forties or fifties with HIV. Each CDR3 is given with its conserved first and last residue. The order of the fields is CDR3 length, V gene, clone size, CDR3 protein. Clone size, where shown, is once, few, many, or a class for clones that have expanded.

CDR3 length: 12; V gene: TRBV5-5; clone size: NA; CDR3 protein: CASSLAQRVYTF
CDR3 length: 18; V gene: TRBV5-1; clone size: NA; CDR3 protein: CASSLVGGETGKLQPQHF
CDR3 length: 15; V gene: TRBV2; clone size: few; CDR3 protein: CASSEWGGSGNTIYF
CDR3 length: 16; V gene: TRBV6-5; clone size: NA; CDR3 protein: CASSSLGPVAKNIQYF
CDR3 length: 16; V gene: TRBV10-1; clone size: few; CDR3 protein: CASSESGRPSPYGYTF
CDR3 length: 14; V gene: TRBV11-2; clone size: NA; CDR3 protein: CASSLGTASYEQYF
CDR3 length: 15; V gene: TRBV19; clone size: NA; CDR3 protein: CASSPGTSGDDPQYF
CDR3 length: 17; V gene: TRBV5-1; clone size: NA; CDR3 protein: CASSSSGGPTNTGELFF
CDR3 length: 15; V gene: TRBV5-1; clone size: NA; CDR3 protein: CASSLGPTGPYGYTF
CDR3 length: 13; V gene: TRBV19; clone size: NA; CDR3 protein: CASIWEDNTEAFF
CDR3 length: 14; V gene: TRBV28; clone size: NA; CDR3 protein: CASSFTPTNTEAFF
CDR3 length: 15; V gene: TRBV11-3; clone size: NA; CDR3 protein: CASSPRTSDPYEQYF
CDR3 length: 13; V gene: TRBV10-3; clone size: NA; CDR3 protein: CAISAAENQPQHF
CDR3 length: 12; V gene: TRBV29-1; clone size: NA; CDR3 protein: CSVAVSTDTQYF
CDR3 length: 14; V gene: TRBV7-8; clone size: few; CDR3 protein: CASSPGTGPYEQYF
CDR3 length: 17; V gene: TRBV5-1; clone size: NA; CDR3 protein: CASSLGFGTGGSDEQFF
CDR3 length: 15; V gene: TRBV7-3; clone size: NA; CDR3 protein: CASSLNPPPNTEAFF
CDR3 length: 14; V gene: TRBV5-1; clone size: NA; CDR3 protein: CASSLSRGLETQYF
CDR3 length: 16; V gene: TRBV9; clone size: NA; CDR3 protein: CASSARTGGNSGELFF
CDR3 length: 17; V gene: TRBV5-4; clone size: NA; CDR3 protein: CASSLSMGANYNSPLHF
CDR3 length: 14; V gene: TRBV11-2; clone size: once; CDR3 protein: CASSLDPGNQPQHF
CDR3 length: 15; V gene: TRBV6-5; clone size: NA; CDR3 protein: CASSYSAEGTYEQYF
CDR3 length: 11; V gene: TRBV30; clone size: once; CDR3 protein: CAWSVSTEAFF
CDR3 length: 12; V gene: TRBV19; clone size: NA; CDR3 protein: CASSIVSREQFF
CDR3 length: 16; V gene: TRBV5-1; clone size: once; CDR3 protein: CASSLGDSSSGNTIYF
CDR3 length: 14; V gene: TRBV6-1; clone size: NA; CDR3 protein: CASTQRGTGYGYTF
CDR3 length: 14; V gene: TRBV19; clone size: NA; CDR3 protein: CASSRGGEGTEAFF
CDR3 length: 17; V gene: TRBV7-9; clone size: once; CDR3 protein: CASSANTGLTVNTEAFF
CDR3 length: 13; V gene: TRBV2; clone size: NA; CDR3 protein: CASSEYRGDGYTF
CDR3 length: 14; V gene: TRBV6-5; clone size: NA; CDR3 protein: CASSPGERHSPLHF
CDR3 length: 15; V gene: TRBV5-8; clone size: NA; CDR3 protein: CASNDNQNPSQPQHF
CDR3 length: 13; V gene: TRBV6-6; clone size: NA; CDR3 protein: CASTYRQSGEQYF
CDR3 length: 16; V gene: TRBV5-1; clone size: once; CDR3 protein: CASSSQGRGSNEKLFF
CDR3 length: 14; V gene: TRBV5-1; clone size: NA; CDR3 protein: CASSPTGPSRRLFF
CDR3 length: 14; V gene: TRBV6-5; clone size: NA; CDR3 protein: CASSGTGGGEKLFF
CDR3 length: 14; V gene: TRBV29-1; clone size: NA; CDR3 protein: CSVGHNGWNNEQFF
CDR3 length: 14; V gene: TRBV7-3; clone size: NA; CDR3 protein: CASSLTRSGNEQYF
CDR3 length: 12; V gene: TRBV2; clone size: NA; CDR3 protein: CASRRQNTEAFF
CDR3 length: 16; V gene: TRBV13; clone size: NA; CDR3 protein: CASSILDRSSGNTIYF
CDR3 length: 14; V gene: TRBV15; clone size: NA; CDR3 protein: CATSRETQHGKQFF
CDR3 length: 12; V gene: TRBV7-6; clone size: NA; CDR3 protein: CASSLSWGELFF
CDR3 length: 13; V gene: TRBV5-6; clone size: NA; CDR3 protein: CATFRRERDEQYF
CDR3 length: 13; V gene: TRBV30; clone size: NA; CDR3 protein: CAWGGANTGELFF
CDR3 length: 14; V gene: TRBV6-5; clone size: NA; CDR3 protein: CASSQGVGFYGYTF
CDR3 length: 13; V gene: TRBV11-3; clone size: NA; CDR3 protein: CASSTRDSYEQYF
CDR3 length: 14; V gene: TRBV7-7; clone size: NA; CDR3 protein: CASSSQGFQETQYF
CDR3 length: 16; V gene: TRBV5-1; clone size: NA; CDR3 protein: CASSLVLQGRDTEAFF
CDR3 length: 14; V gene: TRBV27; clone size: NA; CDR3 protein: CASSLGAGTDTQYF
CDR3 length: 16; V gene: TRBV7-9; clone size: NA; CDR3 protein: CASSLGGAGYQETQYF
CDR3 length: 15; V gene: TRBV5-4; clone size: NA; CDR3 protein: CASSLAVGPRDTQYF
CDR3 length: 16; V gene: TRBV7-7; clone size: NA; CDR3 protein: CASSLGAALSYNEQFF
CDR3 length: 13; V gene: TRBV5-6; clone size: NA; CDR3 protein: CASSLPDIYGYTF
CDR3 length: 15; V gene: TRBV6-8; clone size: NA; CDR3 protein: CASSQDREQNTEAFF
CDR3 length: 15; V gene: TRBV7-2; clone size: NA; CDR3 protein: CASSLVGQSNEKLFF
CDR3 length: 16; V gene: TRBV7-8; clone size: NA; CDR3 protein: CASSLSDGGGNQPQHF
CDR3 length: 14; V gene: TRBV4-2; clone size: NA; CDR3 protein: CASSPQSANYGYTF
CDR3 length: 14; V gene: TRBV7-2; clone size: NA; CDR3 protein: CASSLRQGGKPQHF
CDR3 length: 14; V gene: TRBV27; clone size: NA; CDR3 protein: CASTRGPNTGELFF
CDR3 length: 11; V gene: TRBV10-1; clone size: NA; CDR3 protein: CASSGGETQYF